This TCR beta chain is drawn from a study of CD8 T cells in Susac syndrome. RNA was extracted with the RNeasy kit, and a quantity of roughly 0.5 to 1 ug was reverse transcribed using random hexamers. From the immunoSEQ multiplex PCR reads, TCRdb called clonotypes with MiXCR, one entry per CDR3 protein. This table holds about 100,000 distinct CDR3 sequences, approximately 95% found once. Trimming shortened V by 4 bases and J by 7 bases, and 9 bases separated the two germline ends. CDR1 is SGHRS, CDR2 YFSETQ, per germline. The CDR3 loop spans 11 amino acids. The source is a human donor with Susac syndrome. The chain recombines TRBV5-1 with TRBJ2-7; D is unresolved. Sequenced: CD8+ T cells from PBMCs. The CDR3, as DNA: TGCGCCAGCAGCCACGAAAAAGAGCAGTACTTC. As protein: CASSHEKEQYF. The variable domain in full, completed from reference TRBV5-1 and TRBJ2-7, reads KAGVTQTPRYLIKTRGQQVTLSCSPISGHRSVSWYQQTPGQGLQFLFEYFSETQRNKGNFPGRFSGRQFSNSRSEMNVSTLELGDSALYLCASSHEKEQYFGPGTRLTVT.